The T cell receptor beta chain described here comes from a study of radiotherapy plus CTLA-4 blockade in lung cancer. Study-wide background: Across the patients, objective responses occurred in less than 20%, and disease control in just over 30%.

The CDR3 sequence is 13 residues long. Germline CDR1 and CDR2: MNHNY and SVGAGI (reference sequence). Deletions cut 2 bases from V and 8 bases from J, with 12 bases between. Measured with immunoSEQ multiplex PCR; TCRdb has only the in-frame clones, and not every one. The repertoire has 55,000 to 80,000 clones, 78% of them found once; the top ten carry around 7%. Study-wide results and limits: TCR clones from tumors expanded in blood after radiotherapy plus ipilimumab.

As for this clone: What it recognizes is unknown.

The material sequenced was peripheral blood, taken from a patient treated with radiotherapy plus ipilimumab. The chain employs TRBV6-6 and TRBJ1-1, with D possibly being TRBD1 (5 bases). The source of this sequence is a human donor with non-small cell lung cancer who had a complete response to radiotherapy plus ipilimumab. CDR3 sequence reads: CASSYVATGEAFF. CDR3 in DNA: TGTGCCAGCAGTTACGTAGCTACAGGCGAAGCTTTCTTT.